This T cell receptor beta chain was captured by sequencing in a study of blood T cell repertoires in COVID-19. Study overall: The samples span acute and convalescent COVID-19 from the United States, Italy and Spain. The cDNA or gDNA used as material had been derived from T cells, B-cell-depleted T cells, or PBMCs.

This CDR3 contains 15 residues. Trimming took 3 bases from V and 2 from J, leaving 10 bases between them. Germline V CDR1 and CDR2: SGHVS, FNYEAQ. Study processing details: Amplification with reference gene primers provided the estimates of nucleated cell counts. TCRdb's copy holds only in-frame clones and misses some; the assay was immunoSEQ multiplex PCR. That table is the source of V, J and clone size, and D and trimming were worked out from the DNA. The sample carries about 210,000 clones, about 90% recorded once. This TCR came from a man aged 25 to 40 with acute or convalescent COVID-19. Material: peripheral blood. The V call is TRBV7-6, the J call TRBJ2-2; D remains unclear. The CDR3 DNA reads as TGTGCCAGCAGCTTTGGTAGTTATAACACCGGGGAGCTGTTTTTT. Protein: CASSFGSYNTGELFF.